Below, 20 T cell receptor beta chains from the same sample are listed, as sequenced in a study of shared clonotypes between healthy human individuals. This table comes from immunoSEQ multiplex PCR, and its TCRdb copy is limited to in-frame clones, with some not included. Here the sample spans just over 2,000,000 clones, roughly 94% being singletons. Source material: naive CD4+ T cells sorted from blood. Subset of the sample: CD45RA+ positively selected. Receptor source: a man between 18 and 35 years old in good health.

As to this clone: The same CDR3 also results from other DNA sequences found in this sample. The chain links TRBV5-1 to TRBJ2-2, with D possibly TRBD1 on 6 matching bases. V was cut by 4 bases and J by 1 base, with 11 bases left in between. The CDR3 runs to 15 residues. Germline values: CDR1 SGHRS, CDR2 YFSETQ. The CDR3 region is CASSLNRENTGELFF. The CDR3 region has the DNA TGCGCCAGCAGCCTAAACAGGGAGAACACCGGGGAGCTGTTTTTT.

This rearrangement joins TRBV19 to TRBJ2-3; D is undetermined. V gave up 8 bases and J gave up 0 bases, with 15 bases separating them. Germline CDR1 and CDR2: LNHDA and SQIVND (reference sequence). The CDR3 covers 15 residues. As DNA, the CDR3 is TGTGCCAGTCAAAAAAGGTCCTCTAGCACAGATACGCAGTATTTT. Encoded protein: CASQKRSSSTDTQYF.

The gene calls are TRBV5-5 and TRBJ2-7; D not certain. Germline values: CDR1 SGHKS, CDR2 YYEKEE (reference sequence). The CDR3 spans 11 residues. Between the trimmed V and J ends, which lost 4 bases and 3 bases, there was a span of 5 bases. The CDR3 loop reads CASSHLYEQYF. CDR3 sequence (DNA): TGTGCCAGCAGCCACCTCTACGAGCAGTACTTC.

The V call is TRBV28, the J call TRBJ1-1; D remains ambiguous. The CDR3 totals 15 residues. Trimming took 2 bases from V and 1 from J, leaving 11 bases between them. CDR1 and CDR2 (germline): MDHEN, SYDVKM. This CDR3 is CASSLGPSKNTEAFF. CDR3 sequence (DNA): TGTGCCAGCAGTTTAGGGCCGAGTAAGAACACTGAAGCTTTCTTT.

This chain's CDR3 is CASSFRDRAPEAFF. The CDR3 DNA is TGTGCCAGCAGTTTCCGGGACAGGGCTCCTGAAGCTTTCTTT. J is TRBJ1-1 and V is TRBV28, with 9 bases fitting TRBD1. CDR3 length: 14 residues. V was pared by 3 bases and J by 6 bases, with 5 bases of the junction left unmatched. Germline values: CDR1 MDHEN, CDR2 SYDVKM.

The chain combines TRBV28 with TRBJ1-4, with D tentatively TRBD1 (5 bases). The V gene's germline CDR1 is MDHEN and CDR2 SYDVKM. V gave up 5 bases and J gave up 7 bases, with 17 bases separating them. The CDR3 totals 15 residues. The CDR3 DNA is TGTGCCAGCAGTCCCCGGGGGTGGTTCGCTGAAAAACTGTTTTTT. The encoded protein is CASSPRGWFAEKLFF.

This chain connects TRBV28 to TRBJ1-1; the D is unclear. V dropped 10 bases and J dropped 8 bases, with 20 bases sitting between them. Per the germline V gene, CDR1 is MDHEN and CDR2 is SYDVKM. This CDR3 region has 13 residues. CDR3 sequence: CATSIYAQWEAFF. The CDR3 DNA follows: TGTGCCACCTCGATATACGCGCAGTGGGAAGCTTTCTTT.

The chain combines TRBV10-3 with TRBJ2-3; 7 nucleotides match TRBD2. The V and J ends lost 1 base and 3 bases, in that order; junction bases with no gene match: 4. Germline values: CDR1 ENHRY, CDR2 SYGVKD. The CDR3 extends over 15 amino acids. The CDR3 nucleotides read TGTGCCATCAGTGAGTTTGGGGAGGGGACAGATACGCAGTATTTT. Protein sequence: CAISEFGEGTDTQYF.

The chain joins TRBV4-1 to TRBJ2-5; either TRBD1 or TRBD2 may supply D (6 bases each). The CDR3 contains 16 residues. Germline-derived CDR1 and CDR2 are MGHRA and YSYEKL. V dropped 8 bases and J dropped 4 bases, with 23 bases sitting between them. Written as DNA, the CDR3 is TGCGCCAGCGGCCGGTCGGGGGCCCAGGGAGGAGAGACCCAGTACTTC. This encodes CASGRSGAQGGETQYF.

As concerns this clone: This specimen includes other DNA sequences encoding the same CDR3. The V and J genes are TRBV30 and TRBJ1-1; D gene uncertain. The V gene lost 0 bases and the J gene lost 1 base, with 6 bases spanning the gap. The CDR3 consists of 13 residues. Germline CDR1 is GTSNPN and CDR2 is SVGIG (reference sequence). CDR3 sequence: CAWSVQRNTEAFF. The CDR3 region has the DNA TGTGCCTGGAGTGTACAACGGAACACTGAAGCTTTCTTT.

This clone was seen once. The chain carries TRBV6-1 and TRBJ1-3, with TRBD1 as a possible D gene (5 bases). Trimming took 2 bases from V and 3 from J, leaving 11 bases between them. In germline, CDR1 is MNHNS, CDR2 SASEGT. The CDR3 is 15 residues long. The CDR3 DNA reads as TGTGCCAGCAGTGAAATGGGGCGAGGTGGAAACACCATATATTTT. Translating gives CASSEMGRGGNTIYF.

CDR3 sequence: CASSPQLYEQYF. The CDR3 nucleotides are TGTGCCAGCAGCCCCCAGCTCTACGAGCAGTACTTC. J is TRBJ2-7 and V is TRBV7-2; D is ambiguous. The CDR3 contains 12 residues. The germline V and J ends were trimmed by 5 bases and 3 bases, with 8 bases remaining between them. Germline lookup yields CDR1 SGHTA and CDR2 FQGNSA.

As for this clone: The identical CDR3 is also encoded by other nucleotide sequences in the sample. The chain joins TRBV7-9 to TRBJ2-7; D is undetermined. Germline V gene lookup returns CDR1 SEHNR and CDR2 FQNEAQ (reference sequence). V was cut by 5 bases and J by 0 bases, with 8 bases left in between. This CDR3 is 13 amino acids long. The CDR3 loop reads CASSPSPSYEQYF. The CDR3, as DNA: TGTGCCAGCAGCCCGTCCCCCTCCTACGAGCAGTACTTC.

This sequence joins TRBV11-2 and TRBJ1-6; D gene uncertain. Trimming pared 1 base from V and 10 bases from J, leaving 14 bases between. CDR1 is SGHAT, CDR2 FQNNGV, per germline. This CDR3 has 15 residues. The chain's CDR3 is CASSLGESFRSPLHF. Written as DNA, the CDR3 is TGTGCCAGCAGCTTAGGGGAGAGCTTCCGGTCACCCCTCCACTTT. The complete variable domain, with remaining parts taken from reference TRBV11-2 and TRBJ1-6, reads EAGVAQSPRYKIIEKRQSVAFWCNPISGHATLYWYQQILGQGPKLLIQFQNNGVVDDSQLPKDRFSAERLKGVDSTLKIQPAKLEDSAVYLCASSLGESFRSPLHFGNGTRLTVT.

The CDR3 spells CASGLSPGPIGNEQFF. CDR3 nucleotides: TGTGCTAGTGGTTTGTCCCCGGGACCCATTGGGAATGAGCAGTTCTTC. This chain connects TRBV12-5 to TRBJ2-1; TRBD1 or TRBD2 may be the D gene (5 bases each). Germline assignment: CDR1 LGHNT and CDR2 FRNRAP. V shed 2 bases and J shed 7 bases, with 18 bases lying between them. The CDR3 extends over 16 amino acids.

This sequence joins TRBV5-6 and TRBJ1-3; 7 positions match TRBD1. Germline CDR1 SGHDT, CDR2 YYEEEE. J gave up 3 bases and V 1 base, and 10 bases lay outside the gene matches. There are 17 residues in the CDR3. CDR3 bases: TGTGCCAGCAGCTTGCCCGACAGGGCCCCACTTGGAAACACCATATATTTT. It translates to CASSLPDRAPLGNTIYF.

Concerning this clone itself: Distinct nucleotide sequences in the sample also encode this CDR3. The chain combines TRBV5-1 with TRBJ2-2; the D call may be TRBD1 or TRBD2 (5 bases each). CDR3 length: 15 residues. Per germline, CDR1 SGHRS and CDR2 YFSETQ. The ends were cut back, 4 bases at V and 1 base at J, with 11 bases in the middle. DNA for the CDR3: TGCGCCAGCAGCCCCGGGACGGGGAACACCGGGGAGCTGTTTTTT. It specifies CASSPGTGNTGELFF. The whole variable domain, remainder taken from reference TRBV5-1 and TRBJ2-2, is KAGVTQTPRYLIKTRGQQVTLSCSPISGHRSVSWYQQTPGQGLQFLFEYFSETQRNKGNFPGRFSGRQFSNSRSEMNVSTLELGDSALYLCASSPGTGNTGELFFGEGSRLTVL.

This rearrangement joins TRBV9 to TRBJ1-4; perhaps TRBD1 as D (6 bases). Germline CDR1 is SGDLS and CDR2 is YYNGEE. With 4 bases removed from V and 5 bases from J, the gap between germline ends came to 12 bases. This CDR3 spans 14 amino acids. The CDR3 region is CASSRGALNEKLFF. The CDR3 DNA reads TGTGCCAGCAGCCGGGGGGCCTTAAATGAAAAACTGTTTTTT.

CDR3: CAISSGSNTEAFF. The CDR3 DNA follows: TGTGCCATCAGCTCCGGGAGTAACACTGAAGCTTTCTTT. V usage is TRBV10-3 and J usage is TRBJ1-1; D uncertain. The CDR3 consists of 13 residues. Between the trimmed V and J ends, which lost 6 bases and 2 bases, there was a span of 10 bases. Germline V lookup: CDR1 ENHRY, CDR2 SYGVKD.

This clone showed up just once. Just one base apart from a much larger clone, this may be a read error. This chain connects TRBV18 to TRBJ1-4, with D unresolved. V lost 2 bases to trimming and J lost 0 bases, with 4 bases between them. This CDR3 comprises 14 residues. Germline assignment: CDR1 KGHSH and CDR2 LQKENI. CDR3 sequence (DNA): TGTGCCAGCTCACCATGGGCAACTAATGAAAAACTGTTTTTT. It codes for CASSPWATNEKLFF.